This T cell receptor beta chain originates from a study of cytotoxic CD8 clonotypes in ibrutinib-treated CLL. Study overall: The patient breakdown showed 10 to 12 relapsed/refractory and some 14 treatment-naive cases, with some 17 IGHV unmutated.

Sequencing was performed with immunoSEQ multiplex PCR; in TCRdb, only in-frame clones are kept and a portion is missing. The data hold approximately 150,000 clones, with 60% to 80% observed a single time. General study results and limits: Clonality grew at ibrutinib response; at progression, it decreased back toward baseline.

Note on this clone: The antigen is undetermined.

The source of this sequence is a human donor with chronic lymphocytic leukemia. Sequenced here: PBMCs, sampled after 12 months of ibrutinib treatment.

The CDR3 loop reads CASSTIAASTDTQYF. Written as DNA, the CDR3 is TGTGCCAGCAGCACTATAGCGGCTAGCACAGATACGCAGTATTTT. The chain is built from TRBV7-3 and TRBJ2-3; a possible D gene is TRBD2 (6 bases). The CDR3 is 15 residues long. CDR1 is SGHTA and CDR2 is FQGTGA in the germline V gene. Trimming stripped 5 bases from V and 0 bases from J, with 12 bases between.